Each of the 25 T cell receptor beta chains below was sequenced from the same sample in a study of blood T cell repertoires in COVID-19. Using immunoSEQ multiplex PCR, the repertoire was profiled, and TCRdb retains in-frame clones only, with some absent. The sample consists of fewer than 250,000 clones, approximately 83% of them appearing once. Sequencing was done on a sample of PBMCs or T cells enriched from blood (not recorded which). Source of these receptors: a woman aged 40-49 years with acute COVID-19.

This CDR3 reads CASRETGTGRNQPQHF. Written as DNA, the CDR3 is TGTGCCAGCAGGGAAACCGGGACAGGTCGCAATCAGCCCCAGCATTTT. The V gene is TRBV28, the J gene TRBJ1-5, with TRBD1 identical over 8 bases. V shed 6 bases and J 2 bases; nucleotides not matched to a gene: 9. Germline CDR1 MDHEN, CDR2 SYDVKM. The CDR3 contains 16 residues.

This clone has a handful of counts. The V gene is TRBV30, the J gene TRBJ2-7; D gene ambiguous. Trimming took off 0 bases at V and 5 bases at J, with 8 bases between the two ends. The CDR3 loop spans 12 amino acids. Germline V CDR1 and CDR2: GTSNPN, SVGIG (reference sequence). The CDR3 sequence: CAWSVFPNEQYF. The DNA for the CDR3 is TGTGCCTGGAGTGTATTTCCTAACGAGCAGTACTTC.

V is TRBV5-1 and J is TRBJ2-1, with 11 bases identical to TRBD2. V trimming: 0 bases; J trimming: 12 bases; junction bases outside the gene matches: 5. CDR1 is SGHRS and CDR2 is YFSETQ in the germline V gene. The CDR3 contains 14 residues. CDR3 residues: CASSLAPSGRSQFF. CDR3 nucleotides: TGCGCCAGCAGCTTGGCCCCTAGCGGGAGGTCGCAGTTCTTC. The full variable domain, rest sourced from reference TRBV5-1 and TRBJ2-1, is KAGVTQTPRYLIKTRGQQVTLSCSPISGHRSVSWYQQTPGQGLQFLFEYFSETQRNKGNFPGRFSGRQFSNSRSEMNVSTLELGDSALYLCASSLAPSGRSQFFGPGTRLTVL.

V usage is TRBV5-1 and J usage is TRBJ1-3; 8 bases are a match to TRBD1. The junction had 7 bases not matched to a gene; V was cut back by 5 bases and J by 0 bases. The germline V gene has CDR1 SGHRS and CDR2 YFSETQ. CDR3 size: 16 residues. CDR3 amino acids: CASRPGQAISGNTIYF. The CDR3 DNA sequence: TGCGCCAGCAGACCGGGACAGGCAATCTCTGGAAACACCATATATTTT.

This chain connects TRBV5-6 to TRBJ1-6, with D perhaps TRBD1 (5 bases). This CDR3 comprises 14 residues. Trimming left V 0 bases short and J 10 bases short, with 11 bases between. Germline-derived CDR1 and CDR2 are SGHDT and YYEEEE. CDR3 loop: CASSLEGWGSPLHF. In nucleotides, the CDR3 is TGTGCCAGCAGCTTGGAAGGGTGGGGCTCACCCCTCCACTTT. The whole variable domain, filled in from reference TRBV5-6 and TRBJ1-6, reads DAGVTQSPTHLIKTRGQQVTLRCSPKSGHDTVSWYQQALGQGPQFIFQYYEEEERQRGNFPDRFSGHQFPNYSSELNVNALLLGDSALYLCASSLEGWGSPLHFGNGTRLTVT.

The V call is TRBV7-2, the J call TRBJ1-5; the D gene is possibly TRBD1 (5 bases). The V end lost 5 bases, the J end lost 6 bases, and 11 bases lay between the germline ends. Looked up from germline, CDR1 is SGHTA and CDR2 is FQGNSA. The CDR3 covers 13 residues. The CDR3 bases are TGTGCCAGCAGCGCGGGGCAGGTTCAGCCCCAGCATTTT. This gives the protein CASSAGQVQPQHF.

The chain has TRBV18 and TRBJ2-1, with 11 positions matching TRBD2. CDR3 length: 17 amino acids. V was pared by 1 base and J by 2 bases, with 4 bases of the junction left unmatched. The V gene's germline CDR1 is KGHSH and CDR2 LQKENI. CDR3 amino acids: CASSPRPSGRTYNEQFF. The CDR3 region has the DNA TGTGCCAGCTCACCACGGCCTAGCGGGAGGACCTACAATGAGCAGTTCTTC.

V is TRBV7-3 and J is TRBJ2-1; tentative D call: TRBD1 (6 bases). The CDR3 has 16 amino acids. The germline V gene has CDR1 SGHTA and CDR2 FQGTGA. V shed 4 bases and J shed 4 bases, with 17 bases lying between them. The CDR3 spells CASSSSGTNAYNEQFF. In nucleotides, the CDR3 is TGTGCCAGCAGCTCATCCGGGACAAATGCTTACAATGAGCAGTTCTTC.

The genes are TRBV5-5 and TRBJ2-7, with 7 bases matching TRBD1. Germline CDR1 and CDR2: SGHKS and YYEKEE (reference sequence). The CDR3 consists of 12 residues. With 4 bases clipped from V and 7 bases from J, the junction kept 5 bases outside the gene matches. The CDR3 DNA follows: TGTGCCAGCAGCCGGGACAGAGTTGAGCAGTACTTC. Its translation: CASSRDRVEQYF.

The genes are TRBV7-3 and TRBJ2-2; 9 bases match TRBD2. Germline V lookup: CDR1 SGHTA, CDR2 FQGTGA. J lost 7 bases, V lost 2 bases, and 5 bases had no gene match. CDR3 length equals 15 residues. CDR3 loop: CASSLGTSSVGELFF. The CDR3 DNA reads as TGTGCCAGCAGCTTAGGGACTAGCAGTGTCGGGGAGCTGTTTTTT.

The chain recombines TRBV5-1 with TRBJ1-2; D is uncertain. Trimming pared 7 bases from V and 0 bases from J, leaving 13 bases between. The CDR3 loop spans 14 amino acids. From germline, CDR1 is SGHRS and CDR2 YFSETQ. The DNA for the CDR3 is TGCGCCAGCTCTGCGCCCGAAGCTAACTATGGCTACACCTTC. It is translated as CASSAPEANYGYTF.

The V call is TRBV5-1, the J call TRBJ2-7; 9 bases are a match to TRBD2. Germline assignment: CDR1 SGHRS and CDR2 YFSETQ. V lost 0 bases and J lost 1; bases outside the gene matches: 5. CDR3 length equals 16 residues. In nucleotides, the CDR3 is TGCGCCAGCAGCTTGGGGACAGGACTAGCGTCCTACGAGCAGTACTTC. It codes for CASSLGTGLASYEQYF.

V is TRBV4-3 and J is TRBJ1-3, with D unclear. The germline V and J ends were trimmed by 0 bases and 0 bases, with 9 bases remaining between them. The CDR3 has 16 amino acids. The germline gives CDR1 LGHNA, CDR2 YSLEER. The CDR3 here is CASSQDVQSSGNTIYF. The CDR3 DNA reads as TGCGCCAGCAGCCAAGACGTACAGTCCTCTGGAAACACCATATATTTT.

V usage is TRBV3-1 (or the pseudogene TRBV3-2) and J usage is TRBJ1-6; perhaps TRBD1 as D (5 bases). The CDR3 sequence is 15 residues long. Trimming removed 3 bases at V and 7 bases at J, with 13 bases between. In germline, CDR1 is LGHDT, CDR2 YNNKEL (reference sequence). The CDR3 reads CASSQGGTKNSPLHF. The DNA for the CDR3 is TGTGCCAGCAGCCAGGGAGGGACGAAGAATTCACCCCTCCACTTT.

This chain uses TRBV10-3 with TRBJ1-2, with D tentatively TRBD1 (6 bases). The CDR3 has 12 residues. Germline V gene sequence: CDR1 ENHRY, CDR2 SYGVKD. The V and J ends lost 6 bases and 4 bases respectively, with 9 bases between them. The chain's CDR3 is CAIRTGSYGYTF. CDR3 nucleotides: TGTGCCATCAGGACAGGAAGCTATGGCTACACCTTC.

The rearrangement links TRBV10-3 to TRBJ1-1; D unresolved. With 5 bases removed from V and 0 bases from J, the gap between germline ends came to 10 bases. Germline CDR1 and CDR2: ENHRY and SYGVKD. This CDR3 contains 14 residues. CDR3 DNA sequence: TGTGCCATCAGTCCCCATACATTGAACACTGAAGCTTTCTTT. Translation: CAISPHTLNTEAFF.

The chain employs TRBV6-5 and TRBJ1-1; no firm D call. The CDR3 sequence is 11 residues long. The germline V gene has CDR1 MNHEY and CDR2 SVGAGI. Trimming took off 2 bases at V and 8 bases at J, with 6 bases between the two ends. In DNA form, the CDR3 reads TGTGCCAGCAGTTACCTAGGAGAAGCTTTCTTT. Residues: CASSYLGEAFF.

V is TRBV2 and J is TRBJ1-1; D unclear. Germline lookup yields CDR1 SNHLY and CDR2 FYNNEI. CDR3 length equals 11 residues. Trimming removed 6 bases from V and 6 bases from J, with 8 bases in between. This CDR3 reads CASSRGAEAFF. CDR3 DNA sequence: TGTGCCAGCAGCCGCGGAGCTGAAGCTTTCTTT. Looking up the rest from reference TRBV2 and TRBJ1-1 gives the full variable domain: EPEVTQTPSHQVTQMGQEVILRCVPISNHLYFYWYRQILGQKVEFLVSFYNNEISEKSEIFDDQFSVERPDGSNFTLKIRSTKLEDSAMYFCASSRGAEAFFGQGTRLTVV.

V and J are TRBV23-1 and TRBJ1-1, with D unresolved. TRBV23-1 is an ORF; its function is uncertain. V lost 1 base and J 3 bases, leaving 12 bases between the germline ends. This CDR3 has 15 residues. The CDR3 reads CASSQLWGEDTEAFF. DNA of the CDR3: TGCGCCAGCAGTCAATTGTGGGGAGAGGACACTGAAGCTTTCTTT.

The rearrangement links TRBV18 to TRBJ2-5, with D possibly TRBD2 on 5 matching bases. Trimming cost V 1 base and J 6 bases, with 18 bases left between them. Germline V gene lookup returns CDR1 KGHSH and CDR2 LQKENI. The CDR3 extends over 16 amino acids. CDR3 DNA sequence: TGTGCCAGCTCACCACGGTCCGGGGTGGAATATCAGACCCAGTACTTC. Encoded protein: CASSPRSGVEYQTQYF.

This clone was recorded once. J is TRBJ1-1 and V is TRBV24-1; TRBD1 aligns across 8 bases. J lost 4 bases, V lost 11 bases, and 8 bases had no gene match. CDR3 length: 13 amino acids. The germline V gene encodes CDR1 KGHDR and CDR2 SFDVKD. In DNA, the CDR3 is TGTGCCAGAGAGGGACAGGCGGGCACTGAAGCTTTCTTT. As protein: CAREGQAGTEAFF.

The chain has TRBV7-9 and TRBJ2-1; TRBD2 matches at 7 bases. The germline gives CDR1 SEHNR, CDR2 FQNEAQ (reference sequence). Trimming removed 0 bases from V and 7 bases from J; junction bases left unmatched: 3. The length of the CDR3 is 14 residues. In DNA, the CDR3 is TGTGCCAGCAGCTTAGCGGGAGGGCCGAATGAGCAGTTCTTC. Translation: CASSLAGGPNEQFF.

The chain employs TRBV18 and TRBJ2-7, with D possibly TRBD2 on 5 matching bases. The CDR3 spans 13 residues. The V gene lost 3 bases and the J gene lost 9 bases, with 15 bases spanning the gap. Germline CDR1 KGHSH, CDR2 LQKENI. The CDR3 DNA reads TGTGCCAGCTCACCCTTTGAGGCAGAGGGGCAGTACTTC. As protein: CASSPFEAEGQYF.

The J gene is TRBJ2-3, the V gene TRBV11-3; possibly TRBD2 for D (5 bases). The CDR3 runs 14 residues. Germline V CDR1 and CDR2: SGHNT, YENEEA. Trimming removed 5 bases at V and 2 bases at J, with 11 bases between. The CDR3 loop is CASSARRDTDTQYF. The CDR3 DNA reads TGTGCCAGCAGCGCACGTCGGGACACAGATACGCAGTATTTT.

V gene TRBV10-3 combines with J gene TRBJ2-2, with TRBD1 matching 10 bases. Germline assignment: CDR1 ENHRY and CDR2 SYGVKD. The CDR3 runs 13 residues. J lost 6 bases, V lost 10 bases, and 5 bases had no gene match. CDR3 sequence: CATSTGGAGELFF. In nucleotides, the CDR3 is TGTGCCACGTCGACAGGGGGCGCCGGGGAGCTGTTTTTT.